The clone carrying this T cell receptor beta chain was seen ten or more times. CDR3 length: 14 amino acids. Trimming stripped 2 bases from V and 2 bases from J, with 8 bases between. Peripheral blood, about 10 milliliters per donor, was collected. PBMCs numbering at least 6.5 million were isolated per sample. Together with a sample-barcoded 5' primer, a J-beta primer mix was included in a second PCR lasting roughly 7 to 11 cycles. Tagging of each cDNA molecule was performed by a template-switch adaptor with 12 random nucleotides. Via MiXCR, TCRdb re-called the 5' RACE reads, giving one row per CDR3 protein. The sample lists around 850,000 distinct CDR3 sequences, around 36% occurring once. These data belong to a study of blood T cells in healthy people across ages.

The V gene is TRBV12-3 or TRBV12-4, the J gene TRBJ2-3; maybe TRBD2 (6 bases). The sample comprised blood. The receptor was derived from a man aged 18 to 30 in good health. CDR3 nucleotides: TGTGCCAGCAGTTTAACTAGCCCCACAGATACGCAGTATTTT. Residues: CASSLTSPTDTQYF.